This T cell receptor beta chain is drawn from a study of blood T cell repertoires in COVID-19. Some clones are missing from TCRdb's copy, which holds only in-frame ones; the method was immunoSEQ multiplex PCR. Among some 300,000 clones listed, approximately 90% were seen once. V shed 2 bases and J 1 base; nucleotides not matched to a gene: 4. The CDR3 sequence is 15 residues long. Germline CDR1 GTSNPN, CDR2 SVGIG (reference sequence). The receptor comes from a man aged 25-45 years who had recovered from COVID-19. The sequenced sample was PBMCs or T cells enriched from blood (not recorded which). This rearrangement joins TRBV30 to TRBJ2-3; TRBD2 matches at 9 bases. CDR3 loop: CAWSSVAGGTDTQYF. The DNA for the CDR3 is TGTGCCTGGAGTTCCGTAGCGGGAGGCACAGATACGCAGTATTTT.